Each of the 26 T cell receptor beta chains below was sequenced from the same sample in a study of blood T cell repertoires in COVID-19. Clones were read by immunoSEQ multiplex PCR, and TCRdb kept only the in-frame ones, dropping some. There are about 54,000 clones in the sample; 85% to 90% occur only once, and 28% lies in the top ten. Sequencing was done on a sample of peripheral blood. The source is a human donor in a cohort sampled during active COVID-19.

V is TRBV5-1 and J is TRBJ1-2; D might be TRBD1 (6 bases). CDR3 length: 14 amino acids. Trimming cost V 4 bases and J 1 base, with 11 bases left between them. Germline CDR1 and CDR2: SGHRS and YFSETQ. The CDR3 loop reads CASSPTGRNYGYTF. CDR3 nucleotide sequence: TGCGCCAGCAGCCCGACAGGACGTAACTATGGCTACACCTTC.

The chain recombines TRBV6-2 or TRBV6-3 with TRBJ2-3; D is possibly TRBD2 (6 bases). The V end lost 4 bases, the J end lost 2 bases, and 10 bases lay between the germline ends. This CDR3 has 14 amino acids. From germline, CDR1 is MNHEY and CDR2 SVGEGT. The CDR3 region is CASSFREHTDTQYF. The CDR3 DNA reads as TGTGCCAGCAGTTTCCGGGAGCACACAGATACGCAGTATTTT.

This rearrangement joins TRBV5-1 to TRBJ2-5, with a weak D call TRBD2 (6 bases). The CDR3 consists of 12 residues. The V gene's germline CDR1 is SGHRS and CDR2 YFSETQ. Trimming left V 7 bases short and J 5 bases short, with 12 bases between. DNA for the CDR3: TGCGCCAGCGCCGGAGGGCGGGAGACCCAGTACTTC. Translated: CASAGGRETQYF.

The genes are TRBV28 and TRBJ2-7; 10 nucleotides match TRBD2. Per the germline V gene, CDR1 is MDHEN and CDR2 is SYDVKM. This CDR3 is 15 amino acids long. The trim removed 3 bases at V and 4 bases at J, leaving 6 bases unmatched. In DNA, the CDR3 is TGTGCCAGCAGTTTGAGCCTAGCGGGAGTATACGAGCAGTACTTC. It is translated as CASSLSLAGVYEQYF.

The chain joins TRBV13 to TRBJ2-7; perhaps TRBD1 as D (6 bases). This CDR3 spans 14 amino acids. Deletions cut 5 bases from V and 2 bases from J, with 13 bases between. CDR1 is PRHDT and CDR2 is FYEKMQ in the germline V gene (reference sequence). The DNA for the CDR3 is TGTGCCAGCAGCCCCCGGACAGTACCCTACGAGCAGTACTTC. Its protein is CASSPRTVPYEQYF.

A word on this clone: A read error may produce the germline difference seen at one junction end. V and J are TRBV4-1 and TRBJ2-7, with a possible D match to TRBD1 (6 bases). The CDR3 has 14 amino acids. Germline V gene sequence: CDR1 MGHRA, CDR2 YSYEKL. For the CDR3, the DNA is TGCGCCAGCAGGCAAGCGACAGGAGCCTACGAGCAGTACTTC. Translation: CASRQATGAYEQYF.

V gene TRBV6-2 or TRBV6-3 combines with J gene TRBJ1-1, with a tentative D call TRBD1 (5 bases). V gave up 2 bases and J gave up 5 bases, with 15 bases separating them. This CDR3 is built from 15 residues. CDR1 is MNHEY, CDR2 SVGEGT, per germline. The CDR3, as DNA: TGTGCCAGCAGTTACCATCATAGGGGCCGAACTGAAGCTTTCTTT. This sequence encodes CASSYHHRGRTEAFF.

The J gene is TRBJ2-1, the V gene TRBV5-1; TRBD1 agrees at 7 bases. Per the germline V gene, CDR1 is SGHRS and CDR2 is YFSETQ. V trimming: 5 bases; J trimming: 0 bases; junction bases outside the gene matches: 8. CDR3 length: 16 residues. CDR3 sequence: CASRSTWDSSYNEQFF. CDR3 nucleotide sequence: TGCGCCAGCAGATCGACCTGGGACAGCTCCTACAATGAGCAGTTCTTC.

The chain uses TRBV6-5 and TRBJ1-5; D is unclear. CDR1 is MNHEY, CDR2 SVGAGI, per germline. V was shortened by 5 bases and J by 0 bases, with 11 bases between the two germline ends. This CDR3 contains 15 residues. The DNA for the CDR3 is TGTGCCAGCAGTCCAACCCTAAATAGCAATCAGCCCCAGCATTTT. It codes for CASSPTLNSNQPQHF.

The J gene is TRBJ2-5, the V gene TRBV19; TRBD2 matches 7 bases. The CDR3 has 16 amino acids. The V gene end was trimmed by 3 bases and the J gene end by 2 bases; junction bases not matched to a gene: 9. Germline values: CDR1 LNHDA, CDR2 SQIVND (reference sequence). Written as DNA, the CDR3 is TGTGCCAGTAGTATTCGGCCTAGCGGACTGCAAGAGACCCAGTACTTC. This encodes CASSIRPSGLQETQYF.

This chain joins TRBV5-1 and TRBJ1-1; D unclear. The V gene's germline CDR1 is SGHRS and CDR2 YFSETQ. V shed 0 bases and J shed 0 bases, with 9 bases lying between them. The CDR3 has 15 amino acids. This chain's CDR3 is CASSLAGLLNTEAFF. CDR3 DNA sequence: TGCGCCAGCAGCTTGGCCGGACTGCTGAACACTGAAGCTTTCTTT.

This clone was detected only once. This chain's CDR3 is CASSLNLGQTGEQYF. The CDR3 bases are TGCGCCAGCAGCTTGAACCTCGGACAGACGGGCGAGCAGTACTTC. The chain has TRBV5-1 and TRBJ2-7; D is perhaps TRBD1 (6 bases). Trimming removed 1 base at V and 6 bases at J, with 17 bases between. The germline gives CDR1 SGHRS, CDR2 YFSETQ. The CDR3 runs 15 residues.

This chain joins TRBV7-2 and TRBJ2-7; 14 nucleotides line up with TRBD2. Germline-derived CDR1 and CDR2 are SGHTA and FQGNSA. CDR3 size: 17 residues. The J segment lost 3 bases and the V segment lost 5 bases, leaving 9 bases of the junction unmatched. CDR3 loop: CASSHGTSGRVNYEQYF. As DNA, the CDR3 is TGTGCCAGCAGCCACGGGACTAGCGGGAGAGTTAACTACGAGCAGTACTTC.

The CDR3 DNA reads as TGTGCCAGCAGCCAAGACAGTTATAGCAATCAGCCCCAGCATTTT. As protein: CASSQDSYSNQPQHF. The chain combines TRBV7-8 with TRBJ1-5; tentatively, D is TRBD1 (5 bases). This CDR3 spans 15 amino acids. V was cut by 5 bases and J by 0 bases, with 11 bases left in between. Looked up from germline, CDR1 is SGHVS and CDR2 is FQNEAQ. Full variable domain (remainder filled in from reference TRBV7-8 and TRBJ1-5): GAGVSQSPRYKVAKRGQDVALRCDPISGHVSLFWYQQALGQGPEFLTYFQNEAQLDKSGLPSDRFFAERPEGSVSTLKIQRTQQEDSAVYLCASSQDSYSNQPQHFGDGTRLSIL.

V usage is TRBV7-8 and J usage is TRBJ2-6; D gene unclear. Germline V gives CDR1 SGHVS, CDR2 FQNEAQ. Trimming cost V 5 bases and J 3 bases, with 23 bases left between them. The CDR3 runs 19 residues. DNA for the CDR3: TGTGCCAGCAGCCCCCGGCCCTCGAGATCAAACTATGGGGCCAACGTCCTGACTTTC. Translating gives CASSPRPSRSNYGANVLTF. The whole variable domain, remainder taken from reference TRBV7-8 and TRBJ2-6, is GAGVSQSPRYKVAKRGQDVALRCDPISGHVSLFWYQQALGQGPEFLTYFQNEAQLDKSGLPSDRFFAERPEGSVSTLKIQRTQQEDSAVYLCASSPRPSRSNYGANVLTFGAGSRLTVL.

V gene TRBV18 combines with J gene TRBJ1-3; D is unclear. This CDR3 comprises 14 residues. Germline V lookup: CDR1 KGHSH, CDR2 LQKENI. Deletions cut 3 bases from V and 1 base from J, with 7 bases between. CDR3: CASSPTESGNTIYF. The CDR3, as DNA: TGTGCCAGCTCACCCACGGAGTCTGGAAACACCATATATTTT. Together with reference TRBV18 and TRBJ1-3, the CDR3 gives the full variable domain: NAGVMQNPRHLVRRRGQEARLRCSPMKGHSHVYWYRQLPEEGLKFMVYLQKENIIDESGMPKERFSAEFPKEGPSILRIQQVVRGDSAAYFCASSPTESGNTIYFGEGSWLTVV.

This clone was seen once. The CDR3 here is CASSQAPEPLTAYNSPLHF. The CDR3 coding sequence is TGTGCCAGCAGCCAAGCCCCTGAGCCGCTGACAGCCTATAATTCACCCCTCCACTTT. The chain couples TRBV3-1 (or the pseudogene TRBV3-2) to TRBJ1-6; D possibly corresponds to TRBD1 (5 bases). V lost 1 base and J 2 bases, leaving 18 bases between the germline ends. CDR1 and CDR2 (germline): LGHDT, YNNKEL (reference sequence). The CDR3 extends over 19 amino acids.

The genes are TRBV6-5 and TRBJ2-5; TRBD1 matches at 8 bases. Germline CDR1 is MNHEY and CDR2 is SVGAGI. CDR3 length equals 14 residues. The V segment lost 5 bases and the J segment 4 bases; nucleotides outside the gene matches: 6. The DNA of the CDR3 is TGTGCCAGCAGTAGGACAGGGCGATTAGAGACCCAGTACTTC. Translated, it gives CASSRTGRLETQYF.

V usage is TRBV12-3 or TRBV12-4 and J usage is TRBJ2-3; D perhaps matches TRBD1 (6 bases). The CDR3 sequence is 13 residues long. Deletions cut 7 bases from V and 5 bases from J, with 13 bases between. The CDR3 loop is CASNEYREDTQYF. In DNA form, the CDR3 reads TGTGCCAGCAACGAATACAGGGAAGATACGCAGTATTTT.

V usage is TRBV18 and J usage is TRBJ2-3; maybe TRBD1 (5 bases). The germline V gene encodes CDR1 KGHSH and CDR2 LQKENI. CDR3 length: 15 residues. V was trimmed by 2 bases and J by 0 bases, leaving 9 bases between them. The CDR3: CASSPYPGSTDTQYF. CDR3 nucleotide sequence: TGTGCCAGCTCACCATATCCAGGGAGCACAGATACGCAGTATTTT.

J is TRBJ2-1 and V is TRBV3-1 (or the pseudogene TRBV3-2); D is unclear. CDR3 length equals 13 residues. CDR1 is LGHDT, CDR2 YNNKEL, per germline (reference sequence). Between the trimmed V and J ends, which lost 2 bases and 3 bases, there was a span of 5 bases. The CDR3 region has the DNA TGTGCCAGCAGCCAAACGGGCTACAATGAGCAGTTCTTC. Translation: CASSQTGYNEQFF.

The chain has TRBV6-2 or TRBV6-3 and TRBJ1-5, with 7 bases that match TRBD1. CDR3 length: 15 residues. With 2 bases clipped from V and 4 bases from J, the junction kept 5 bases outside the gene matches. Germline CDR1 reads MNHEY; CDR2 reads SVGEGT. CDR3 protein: CASSYGDRGNQPQHF. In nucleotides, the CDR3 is TGTGCCAGCAGTTACGGGGACAGAGGGAATCAGCCCCAGCATTTT.

CDR3 nucleotides: TGTGCCAGCAGCTTGATGGGCACCCATTATCAGCCCCAGCATTTT. Its translation: CASSLMGTHYQPQHF. The genes are TRBV5-6 and TRBJ1-5; D gene ambiguous. The germline CDR1 and CDR2 sequences are SGHDT and YYEEEE. V lost 1 base and J lost 5, with 13 bases in between. The CDR3 length is 15 residues.

Here the CDR3 DNA reads TGTGCCAGCAGCCAAGAAGGGGTGACCTACGAGCAGTACTTC. It yields the protein CASSQEGVTYEQYF. The chain links TRBV11-3 to TRBJ2-7, with a tentative D call TRBD1 (5 bases). The CDR3 extends over 14 amino acids. The germline CDR1 and CDR2 sequences are SGHNT and YENEEA. Trimming stripped 5 bases from V and 2 bases from J, with 13 bases between. The full variable domain, rest sourced from reference TRBV11-3 and TRBJ2-7, is EAGVVQSPRYKIIEKKQPVAFWCNPISGHNTLYWYLQNLGQGPELLIRYENEEAVDDSQLPKDRFSAERLKGVDSTLKIQPAELGDSAVYLCASSQEGVTYEQYFGPGTRLTVT.

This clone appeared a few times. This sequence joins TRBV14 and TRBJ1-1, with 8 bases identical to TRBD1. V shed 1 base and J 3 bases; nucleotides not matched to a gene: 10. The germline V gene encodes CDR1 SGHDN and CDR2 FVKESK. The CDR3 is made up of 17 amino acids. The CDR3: CASSQVTGGYYDTEAFF. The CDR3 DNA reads TGTGCCAGCAGCCAAGTTACAGGGGGGTATTACGACACTGAAGCTTTCTTT.

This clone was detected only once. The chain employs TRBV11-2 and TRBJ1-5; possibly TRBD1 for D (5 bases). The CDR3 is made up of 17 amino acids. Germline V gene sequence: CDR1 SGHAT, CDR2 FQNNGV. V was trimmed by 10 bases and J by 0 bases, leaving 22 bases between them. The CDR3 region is CATAGLQDGYSNQPQHF. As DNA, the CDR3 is TGTGCCACGGCGGGGCTTCAAGATGGTTATAGCAATCAGCCCCAGCATTTT. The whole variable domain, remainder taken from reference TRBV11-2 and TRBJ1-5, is EAGVAQSPRYKIIEKRQSVAFWCNPISGHATLYWYQQILGQGPKLLIQFQNNGVVDDSQLPKDRFSAERLKGVDSTLKIQPAKLEDSAVYLCATAGLQDGYSNQPQHFGDGTRLSIL.